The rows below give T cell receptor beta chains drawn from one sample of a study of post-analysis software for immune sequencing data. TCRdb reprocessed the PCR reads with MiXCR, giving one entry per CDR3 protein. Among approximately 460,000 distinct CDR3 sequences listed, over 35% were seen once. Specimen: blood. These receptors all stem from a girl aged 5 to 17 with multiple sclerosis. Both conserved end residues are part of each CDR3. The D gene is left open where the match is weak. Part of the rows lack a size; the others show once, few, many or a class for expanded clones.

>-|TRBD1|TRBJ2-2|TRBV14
CASSHGQGFSGELFF
TGTGCCAGCAGCCACGGACAGGGATTCTCCGGGGAGCTGTTTTTT
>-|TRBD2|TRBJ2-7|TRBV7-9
CASSSGTDEQYF
TGTGCCAGCTCTAGCGGGACCGACGAGCAGTACTTC
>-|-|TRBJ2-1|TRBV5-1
CASSLAGGEDEQFF
TGCGCCAGCAGCTTGGCCGGAGGGGAGGATGAGCAGTTCTTC
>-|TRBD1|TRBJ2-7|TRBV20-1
CSAREPTGRHEQYF
TGCAGTGCTAGAGAGCCGACAGGGCGCCACGAGCAGTACTTC
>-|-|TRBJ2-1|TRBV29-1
CSARAPSYNEQFF
TGCAGTGCTAGGGCCCCCTCCTACAATGAGCAGTTCTTC
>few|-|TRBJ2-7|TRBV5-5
CASSLEAGPAYEQYF
TGTGCCAGCAGCTTGGAGGCAGGTCCCGCCTACGAGCAGTACTTC
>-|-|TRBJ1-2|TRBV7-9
CASSLDGVGYTF
TGTGCCAGCAGCTTAGACGGGGTCGGCTACACCTTC
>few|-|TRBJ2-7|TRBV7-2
CASSLGFRTKTYEQYF
TGTGCCAGCAGCTTGGGGTTCCGGACTAAAACCTACGAGCAGTACTTC
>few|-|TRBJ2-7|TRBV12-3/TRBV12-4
CASSLGALEQYF
TGTGCCAGCAGTTTAGGTGCCCTCGAGCAGTACTTC
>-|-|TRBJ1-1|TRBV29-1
CSVDGGVWGRLGTEAFF
TGCAGCGTTGATGGGGGGGTCTGGGGGAGGCTGGGCACTGAAGCTTTCTTT
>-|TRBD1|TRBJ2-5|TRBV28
CASSFRTGGHQETQYF
TGTGCCAGCAGTTTTAGGACAGGGGGCCACCAAGAGACCCAGTACTTC
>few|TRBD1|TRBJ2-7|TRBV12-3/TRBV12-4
CASATTGGYEQYF
TGTGCCAGCGCCACCACAGGGGGCTACGAGCAGTACTTC
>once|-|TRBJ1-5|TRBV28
CASSLSGVSNQPQHF
TGTGCCAGCAGTTTATCAGGGGTTAGCAATCAGCCCCAGCATTTT
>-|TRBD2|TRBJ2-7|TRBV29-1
CSVIALAGNEQYF
TGCAGCGTGATCGCACTAGCGGGAAACGAGCAGTACTTC
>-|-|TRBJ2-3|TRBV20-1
CSARRLGGDTQYF
TGCAGTGCTAGACGACTAGGGGGGGATACGCAGTATTTT
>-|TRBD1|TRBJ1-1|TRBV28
CASSPWTGRVMNTEAFF
TGTGCCAGCAGTCCCTGGACAGGGCGAGTTATGAACACTGAAGCTTTCTTT
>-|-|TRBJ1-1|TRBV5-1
CASSSIDANTEAFF
TGCGCCAGCAGCTCGATAGATGCGAACACTGAAGCTTTCTTT
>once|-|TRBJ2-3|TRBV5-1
CASSLVLRDTQYF
TGCGCCAGCAGCTTGGTCCTGAGAGATACGCAGTATTTT
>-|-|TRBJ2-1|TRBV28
CASSLTRGEQFF
TGTGCCAGCAGTCTAACCCGGGGGGAGCAGTTCTTC
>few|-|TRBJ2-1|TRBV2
CAYLRGAEQFF
TGTGCCTACCTTAGGGGCGCAGAGCAGTTCTTC
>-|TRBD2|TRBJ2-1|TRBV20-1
CSAPPSGRENEQFF
TGCAGTGCTCCACCTAGCGGGAGGGAAAATGAGCAGTTCTTC
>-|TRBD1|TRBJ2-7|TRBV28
CASRLVSGTAFDEQYF
TGTGCCAGCAGACTCGTCTCCGGGACAGCCTTTGACGAGCAGTACTTC
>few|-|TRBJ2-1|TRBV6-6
CASSPQGRDEQFF
TGTGCCAGCAGTCCCCAGGGGCGGGATGAGCAGTTCTTC
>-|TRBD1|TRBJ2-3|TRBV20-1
CSAGDLGGKADTQYF
TGCAGTGCTGGCGATCTAGGGGGCAAAGCAGATACGCAGTATTTT
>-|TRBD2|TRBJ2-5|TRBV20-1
CSAPTGLAGETQYF
TGCAGTGCCCCCACGGGACTAGCGGGGGAGACCCAGTACTTC
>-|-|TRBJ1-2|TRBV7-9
CASSWAEANYGYTF
TGTGCCAGCAGCTGGGCGGAAGCTAACTATGGCTACACCTTC
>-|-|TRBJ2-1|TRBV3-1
CASSQGRGDEQFF
TGTGCCAGCAGCCAAGGGAGGGGCGATGAGCAGTTCTTC
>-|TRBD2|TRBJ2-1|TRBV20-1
CSARVAGGYNEQFF
TGCAGTGCTAGAGTAGCGGGAGGGTACAATGAGCAGTTCTTC